This T cell receptor beta chain stems from a study of OX40 agonist ivuxolimab in advanced cancers. For the study at large: Partial responses were recorded for three patients, including one with hepatocellular carcinoma and two with cutaneous melanoma.

Worth noting for this clone: Its antigen is unidentified.

The CDR3 sequence is 17 residues long. Repertoires were generated with immunoSEQ multiplex PCR, while TCRdb's copy carries only in-frame clones and drops some. The sample lists about 70,000 clones; around 86% were seen once. Study-wide results and limits: Nonresponders, in some cases, also had low normalized T-cell clonal expansion. Clonal expansion by week 6 occurred in CD4+ and CD8+ blood T cells (at 0.1 to 3.0 mg/kg).

The cohort excluded patients with autoimmune disease history or systemic immunosuppression. The TCR was taken from an adult with an advanced solid tumor such as melanoma, head and neck, liver or kidney cancer. The input for sequencing was CD4+ or CD8+ T cells sorted from blood, taken in a trial of the OX40 agonist ivuxolimab. The chain combines TRBV21-1 with TRBJ1-5. TRBV21-1 is an annotated pseudogene. CDR3 DNA sequence: TGTGCCAGCAGCAAAATTGAGATCGGGGGGGCCGGGCAGCCCCAGCATTTT. It codes for CASSKIEIGGAGQPQHF.